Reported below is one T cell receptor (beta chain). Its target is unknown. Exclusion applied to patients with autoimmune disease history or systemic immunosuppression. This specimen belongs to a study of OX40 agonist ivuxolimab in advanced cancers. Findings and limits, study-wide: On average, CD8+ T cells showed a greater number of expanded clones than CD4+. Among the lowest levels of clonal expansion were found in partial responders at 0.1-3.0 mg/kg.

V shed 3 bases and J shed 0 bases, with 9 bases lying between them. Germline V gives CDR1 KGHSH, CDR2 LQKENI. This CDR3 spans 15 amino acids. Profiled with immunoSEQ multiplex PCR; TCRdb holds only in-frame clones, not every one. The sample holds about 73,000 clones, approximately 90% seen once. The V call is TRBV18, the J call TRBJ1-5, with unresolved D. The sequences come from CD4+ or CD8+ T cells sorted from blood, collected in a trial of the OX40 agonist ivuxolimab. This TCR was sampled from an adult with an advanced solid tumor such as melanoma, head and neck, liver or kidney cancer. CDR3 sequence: CASSPSHDSNQPQHF. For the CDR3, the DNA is TGTGCCAGCTCACCGTCCCACGATAGCAATCAGCCCCAGCATTTT. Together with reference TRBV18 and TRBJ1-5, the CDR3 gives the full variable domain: NAGVMQNPRHLVRRRGQEARLRCSPMKGHSHVYWYRQLPEEGLKFMVYLQKENIIDESGMPKERFSAEFPKEGPSILRIQQVVRGDSAAYFCASSPSHDSNQPQHFGDGTRLSIL.